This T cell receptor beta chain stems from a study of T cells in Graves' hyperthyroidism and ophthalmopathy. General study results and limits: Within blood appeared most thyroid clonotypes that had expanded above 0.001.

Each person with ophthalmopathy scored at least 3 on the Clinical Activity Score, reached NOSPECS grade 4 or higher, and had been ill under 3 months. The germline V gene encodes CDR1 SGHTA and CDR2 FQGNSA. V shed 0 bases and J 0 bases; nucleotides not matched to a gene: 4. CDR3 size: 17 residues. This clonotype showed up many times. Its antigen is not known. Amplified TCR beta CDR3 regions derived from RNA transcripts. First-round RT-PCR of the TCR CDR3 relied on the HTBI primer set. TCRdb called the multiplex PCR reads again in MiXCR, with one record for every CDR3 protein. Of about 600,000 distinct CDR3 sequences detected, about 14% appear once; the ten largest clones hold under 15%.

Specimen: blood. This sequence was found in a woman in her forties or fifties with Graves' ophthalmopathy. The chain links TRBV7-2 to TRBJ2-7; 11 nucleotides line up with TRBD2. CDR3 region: CASSLAAGLAVSYEQYF. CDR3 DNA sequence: TGTGCCAGCAGCTTAGCGGCGGGACTAGCGGTCTCCTACGAGCAGTACTTC. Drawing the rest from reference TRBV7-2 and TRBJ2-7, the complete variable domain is GAGVSQSPSNKVTEKGKDVELRCDPISGHTALYWYRQSLGQGLEFLIYFQGNSAPDKSGLPSDRFSAERTGGSVSTLTIQRTQQEDSAVYLCASSLAAGLAVSYEQYFGPGTRLTVT.